This T cell receptor (beta chain) was sequenced in a study of cytomegalovirus exposure and HLA in healthy donors. The PCR ran on 60 Vbeta and 13 Jbeta primers. Data came from immunoSEQ multiplex PCR; TCRdb stores just in-frame clones and leaves some out. Of roughly 130,000 clones in the sample, 81% were seen once. Losses at the gene ends were 0 bases for V and 0 bases for J; bases not matched to a gene: 6. The germline CDR1 and CDR2 sequences are GTSNPN and SVGIG (reference sequence). This CDR3 contains 18 residues. This clonotype was sampled from a man between 18 and 29 years old in good health and CMV-seronegative. J is TRBJ2-6 and V is TRBV30, with 9 bases identical to TRBD2. The sequencing input was PBMCs. The CDR3 nucleotides read TGTGCCTGGAGTGTATGGGGCGGGGGGGCCTCTGGGGCCAACGTCCTGACTTTC. Protein sequence: CAWSVWGGGASGANVLTF.